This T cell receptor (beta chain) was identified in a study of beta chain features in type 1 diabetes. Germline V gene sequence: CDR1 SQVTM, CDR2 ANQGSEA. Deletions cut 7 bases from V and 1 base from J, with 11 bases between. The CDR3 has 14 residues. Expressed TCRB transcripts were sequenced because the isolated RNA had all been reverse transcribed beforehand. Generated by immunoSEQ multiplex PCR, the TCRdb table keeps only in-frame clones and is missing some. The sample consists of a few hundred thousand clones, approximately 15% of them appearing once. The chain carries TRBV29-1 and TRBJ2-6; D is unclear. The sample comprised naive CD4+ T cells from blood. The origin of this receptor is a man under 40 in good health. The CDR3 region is CSAKTQSGANVLTF. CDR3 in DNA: TGCAGCGCCAAGACACAGTCTGGGGCCAACGTCCTGACTTTC.